The rows below give T cell receptor beta chains drawn from one sample of a study of Ad26.COV2.S vaccination and SARS-CoV-2 variants. The data were produced by immunoSEQ multiplex PCR, yet TCRdb's version contains in-frame clones alone and is incomplete. The data show 150,000 to 200,000 clones, approximately 88% seen once. Sequenced material: peripheral blood, taken after recovery from COVID-19. Receptors originate from a human donor who had recovered from COVID-19. Both conserved end residues are part of each CDR3. The D gene is left open where the match is weak.

v_gene: TRBV9; d_gene: TRBD1; j_gene: TRBJ2-3; CDR3aa: CASSALPSRGQGPDTQYF
v_gene: TRBV6-5; d_gene: NA; j_gene: TRBJ1-1; CDR3aa: CASTQGNLNTEAFF
v_gene: TRBV3-1/TRBV3-2; d_gene: NA; j_gene: TRBJ1-5; CDR3aa: CASSLNVNQPQHF
v_gene: TRBV3-1/TRBV3-2; d_gene: TRBD1; j_gene: TRBJ1-4; CDR3aa: CASSPGQGIPLTTNEKLFF
v_gene: TRBV19; d_gene: NA; j_gene: TRBJ1-1; CDR3aa: CASSGQRGNTEAFF
v_gene: TRBV4-1; d_gene: TRBD2; j_gene: TRBJ2-1; CDR3aa: CASSQEDELAGEEQFF
v_gene: TRBV19; d_gene: NA; j_gene: TRBJ1-5; CDR3aa: CASNLIGIGQPQHF
v_gene: TRBV3-1/TRBV3-2; d_gene: NA; j_gene: TRBJ1-2; CDR3aa: CASSRQGTGGYTF
v_gene: TRBV3-1/TRBV3-2; d_gene: NA; j_gene: TRBJ2-7; CDR3aa: CASSQSRVQGFEQYF
v_gene: TRBV27; d_gene: NA; j_gene: TRBJ1-5; CDR3aa: CASSLDGIYQPQHF
v_gene: TRBV5-1; d_gene: TRBD1; j_gene: TRBJ1-1; CDR3aa: CASSLEGAGTEAFF
v_gene: TRBV5-7; d_gene: TRBD1; j_gene: TRBJ1-5; CDR3aa: CASSWDRDDYSNQPQHF
v_gene: TRBV1; d_gene: NA; j_gene: TRBJ2-1; CDR3aa: CTSSQVGVAGGPGDDEQFF
v_gene: TRBV4-1; d_gene: NA; j_gene: TRBJ2-5; CDR3aa: CASSQGSETQYF
v_gene: TRBV14; d_gene: NA; j_gene: TRBJ2-7; CDR3aa: CASSLGYTTYEQYF
v_gene: TRBV15; d_gene: TRBD1; j_gene: TRBJ1-2; CDR3aa: CATSRAVGTGVGYTF
v_gene: TRBV7-9; d_gene: NA; j_gene: TRBJ1-2; CDR3aa: CASSLGTGSYGYTF
v_gene: TRBV4-2; d_gene: NA; j_gene: TRBJ2-1; CDR3aa: CASSPDGSDYNEQFF
v_gene: TRBV19; d_gene: NA; j_gene: TRBJ1-1; CDR3aa: CASILPTARGTEAFF
v_gene: TRBV12-3/TRBV12-4; d_gene: TRBD1; j_gene: TRBJ1-6; CDR3aa: CASRGQINSPLHF
v_gene: TRBV7-2; d_gene: NA; j_gene: TRBJ2-6; CDR3aa: CASSAPSAVSGANVLTF
v_gene: TRBV14; d_gene: NA; j_gene: TRBJ1-2; CDR3aa: CASNWERYTF
v_gene: TRBV7-7; d_gene: NA; j_gene: TRBJ2-1; CDR3aa: CASSQGNSGLNEQFF
v_gene: TRBV2; d_gene: NA; j_gene: TRBJ1-1; CDR3aa: CATRQEMNTEAFF
v_gene: TRBV6-5; d_gene: NA; j_gene: TRBJ2-7; CDR3aa: CASSYTNSYEQYF
v_gene: TRBV19; d_gene: NA; j_gene: TRBJ2-7; CDR3aa: CASAENRVEQYF
v_gene: TRBV7-9; d_gene: NA; j_gene: TRBJ2-6; CDR3aa: CASRLPLAGANVLTF
v_gene: TRBV9; d_gene: NA; j_gene: TRBJ2-2; CDR3aa: CASSVEPPRGTGELFF